Included here is one TCR beta chain sequence, with context. The data are from a study of OX40 agonist ivuxolimab in advanced cancers. About the research overall: The drug used for patients, ivuxolimab, was an agonistic anti-OX40 (CD134) antibody.

Libraries were prepared by immunoSEQ multiplex PCR; TCRdb keeps only in-frame clonotypes and omits some of them. The sample has some 90,000 clones; around 87% are singletons. The CDR3 runs 14 residues. V trimming: 7 bases; J trimming: 8 bases; junction bases outside the gene matches: 13. Looked up from germline, CDR1 is SNHLY and CDR2 is FYNNEI. This specimen consisted of CD4+ or CD8+ T cells sorted from blood, obtained in a trial of the OX40 agonist ivuxolimab. The chain is built from TRBV2 and TRBJ1-2; TRBD1 matches 7 bases. The TCR comes from an adult with an advanced solid tumor such as melanoma, head and neck, liver or kidney cancer. The CDR3 region is CASTSGQAARGYTF. CDR3 DNA sequence: TGTGCCAGCACCTCTGGACAGGCGGCGCGCGGCTACACCTTC.